The 2 T cell receptor beta chains below were found in one sample sequenced in a study of cytomegalovirus exposure and HLA in healthy donors. Use of 60 Vbeta and 13 Jbeta primers characterized the PCR. The repertoire was sequenced with immunoSEQ multiplex PCR; TCRdb's copy has only in-frame clones and lacks some. Here the sample spans approximately 150,000 clones, around 9.6% being singletons. Sequenced sample: PBMCs. These receptors were obtained from a male donor in good health and CMV-seronegative.

This clone was counted only a few times. This chain joins TRBV28 and TRBJ2-7; 7 nucleotides line up with TRBD2. The germline V gene has CDR1 MDHEN and CDR2 SYDVKM. The CDR3 runs to 14 residues. V shed 4 bases, J shed 4 bases, and the junction held 7 bases outside the gene matches. The CDR3 DNA is TGTGCCAGCAGTTACGGTGCTAGCGGTTACGAGCAGTACTTC. Encoded protein: CASSYGASGYEQYF.

This clone was detected a few times. The genes are TRBV7-9 and TRBJ2-6; D is perhaps TRBD1 (6 bases). V was pared by 1 base and J by 0 bases, with 13 bases between. The germline gives CDR1 SEHNR, CDR2 FQNEAQ (reference sequence). This CDR3 has 18 amino acids. CDR3 nucleotide sequence: TGTGCCAGCAGCTTAGGACTGGGACAACACTCTGGGGCCAACGTCCTGACTTTC. It is translated as CASSLGLGQHSGANVLTF.